These 24 T cell receptor beta chains came from one sample sequenced in a study of T cell responses to AZD1222 COVID-19 vaccine. Repertoires were generated with immunoSEQ multiplex PCR, while TCRdb's copy carries only in-frame clones and drops some. The sample yields 150,000 to 180,000 clones, 80% to 90% seen once. Sequenced here: peripheral blood, sampled on day 0 of MenACWY control vaccination. The receptors were gathered from an adult in good health.

This clone was detected once. This chain uses TRBV14 with TRBJ2-5; D is ambiguous. Germline V gene sequence: CDR1 SGHDN, CDR2 FVKESK. Trimming pared 2 bases from V and 5 bases from J, leaving 3 bases between. There are 11 residues in the CDR3. CDR3 in DNA: TGTGCCAGCAGCCAATTTGAGACCCAGTACTTC. Its translation is CASSQFETQYF.

This clone appeared a single time. This rearrangement joins TRBV18 to TRBJ1-4; D unclear. The ends were cut back, 3 bases at V and 0 bases at J, with 8 bases in the middle. The CDR3 is 15 amino acids. Germline V lookup: CDR1 KGHSH, CDR2 LQKENI. The CDR3 DNA follows: TGTGCCAGCTCACCCCCGGCTACAACTAATGAAAAACTGTTTTTT. Amino acids: CASSPPATTNEKLFF.

This clone appeared a single time. The CDR3 region has the DNA TGTGCCAGCAGCAATATGGGCAGGGAAGAGTCCCAGCATTTT. This sequence encodes CASSNMGREESQHF. This chain links TRBV28 with TRBJ1-5; D is perhaps TRBD1 (5 bases). V was pared by 6 bases and J by 11 bases, with 20 bases between. The CDR3 sequence is 14 residues long. In germline, CDR1 is MDHEN, CDR2 SYDVKM.

The chain is built from TRBV6-6 and TRBJ2-1; 15 bases map to TRBD2. V lost 6 bases and J lost 6; bases outside the gene matches: 3. CDR1 is MNHNY, CDR2 SVGAGI, per germline (reference sequence). This CDR3 spans 15 amino acids. This CDR3 reads CASSPGLAGGNEQFF. CDR3 bases: TGTGCCAGCAGCCCGGGACTAGCGGGGGGCAATGAGCAGTTCTTC.

This clone appeared once. The CDR3 DNA sequence: TGTGCCAGCAGTGCTTCGGGTTATAGCAATCAGCCCCAGCATTTT. Translating it yields CASSASGYSNQPQHF. The V gene is TRBV2, the J gene TRBJ1-5; D not resolved. The germline CDR1 and CDR2 sequences are SNHLY and FYNNEI. The CDR3 is 15 amino acids. The ends were cut back, 4 bases at V and 0 bases at J, with 10 bases in the middle.

This clone was picked up a small number of times. The gene calls are TRBV5-1 and TRBJ2-1; TRBD2 aligns across 13 bases. Germline CDR1 reads SGHRS; CDR2 reads YFSETQ. The V and J ends lost 2 bases and 8 bases, in that order; junction bases with no gene match: 4. The CDR3 has 15 amino acids. The CDR3 DNA follows: TGCGCCAGCAGCTTAACTAGCGGGGGGGCACATGAGCAGTTCTTC. This encodes CASSLTSGGAHEQFF.

This clone was seen more than once but under ten times. V is TRBV7-9 and J is TRBJ2-3; a possible D gene is TRBD1 (5 bases). The CDR3 is 12 amino acids. V was pared by 6 bases and J by 4 bases, with 8 bases between. Germline V gene data show CDR1 as SEHNR and CDR2 as FQNEAQ (reference sequence). The CDR3 DNA follows: TGTGCCAGCAGTTTGACAGCAGATACGCAGTATTTT. Translation: CASSLTADTQYF.

The J gene is TRBJ2-2, the V gene TRBV6-5, with 12 bases fitting TRBD2. The length of the CDR3 is 15 residues. The J segment lost 5 bases and the V segment lost 6 bases, leaving 4 bases of the junction unmatched. Germline CDR1 reads MNHEY; CDR2 reads SVGAGI. The DNA for the CDR3 is TGTGCCAGCAGCCCAGGACTAGCGGGAACCGGGGAGCTGTTTTTT. Its translation: CASSPGLAGTGELFF.

The V call is TRBV18, the J call TRBJ2-7; TRBD1 matches at 8 bases. The CDR3 loop spans 15 amino acids. Trimming at V came to 2 bases and at J to 0 bases, leaving 3 bases not matched to a gene. The germline CDR1 and CDR2 sequences are KGHSH and LQKENI. CDR3 bases: TGTGCCAGCTCACCAGCAGGGGGCACCTCCTACGAGCAGTACTTC. It encodes CASSPAGGTSYEQYF.

As for this clone: The same CDR3 is also encoded by other DNA sequences in this sample. This chain links TRBV5-1 with TRBJ1-6, with a possible D match to TRBD1 (6 bases). Germline V CDR1 and CDR2: SGHRS, YFSETQ. This CDR3 is 12 amino acids long. V was trimmed by 5 bases and J by 9 bases, leaving 9 bases between them. The CDR3: CASRLGGSPLHF. The CDR3 DNA is TGCGCCAGCAGACTAGGGGGTTCACCCCTCCACTTT.

The chain employs TRBV6-5 and TRBJ1-6; D not resolved. CDR1 is MNHEY, CDR2 SVGAGI, per germline. This CDR3 contains 11 residues. V gave up 6 bases and J gave up 10 bases, with 7 bases separating them. The chain's CDR3 is CASRTISPLHF. CDR3 coding DNA: TGTGCCAGCAGGACGATATCACCCCTCCACTTT.

V gene TRBV2 combines with J gene TRBJ2-6, with 11 bases that match TRBD1. The J segment lost 2 bases and the V segment lost 5 bases, leaving 5 bases of the junction unmatched. The germline CDR1 and CDR2 sequences are SNHLY and FYNNEI. The CDR3 loop spans 17 amino acids. The DNA of the CDR3 is TGTGCCAGCAGTCTCGGACAGGGGGCAACTGGGGCCAACGTCCTGACTTTC. Its translation: CASSLGQGATGANVLTF. Using reference TRBV2 and TRBJ2-6 for the parts outside the CDR3, the full variable domain is EPEVTQTPSHQVTQMGQEVILRCVPISNHLYFYWYRQILGQKVEFLVSFYNNEISEKSEIFDDQFSVERPDGSNFTLKIRSTKLEDSAMYFCASSLGQGATGANVLTFGAGSRLTVL.

The rearrangement uses TRBV10-3 and TRBJ2-7, with 8 bases fitting TRBD2. Germline V gene data show CDR1 as ENHRY and CDR2 as SYGVKD. This CDR3 comprises 14 residues. Trimming cost V 4 bases and J 3 bases; bases outside gene matches: 5. The CDR3 sequence: CAISGRTSSYEQYF. The CDR3 DNA reads TGTGCCATCAGTGGTCGGACTAGCAGCTACGAGCAGTACTTC.

On this clone itself: The sample has other DNA sequences that encode this CDR3 too. The chain combines TRBV30 with TRBJ2-4; D call uncertain. The CDR3 runs 11 residues. Trimming cost V 0 bases and J 5 bases, with 2 bases left between them. In germline, CDR1 is GTSNPN, CDR2 SVGIG (reference sequence). CDR3 sequence reads: CAWSVQNIQYF. CDR3 nucleotides: TGTGCCTGGAGTGTACAAAACATTCAGTACTTC.

Comment on this clone: The same CDR3 is also encoded by other DNA sequences in this sample. The chain uses TRBV6-4 and TRBJ1-1, with 9 bases aligning to TRBD1. The CDR3 loop spans 14 amino acids. J was trimmed by 5 bases and V by 4 bases; bases with no gene match: 5. The germline V gene encodes CDR1 MRHNA and CDR2 SNTAGT. The CDR3 DNA sequence: TGTGCCAGCAGTGTCACAGGGGGCAGTACTGAAGCTTTCTTT. Protein sequence: CASSVTGGSTEAFF.

CDR3 protein: CASSFDPQGLLGTDTQYF. DNA for the CDR3: TGTGCCAGCAGTTTCGATCCTCAGGGGTTATTAGGGACAGATACGCAGTATTTT. The chain recombines TRBV28 with TRBJ2-3; D may be TRBD1 (6 bases). CDR1 is MDHEN and CDR2 is SYDVKM in the germline V gene. The CDR3 has 18 residues. Trimming removed 3 bases at V and 3 bases at J, with 22 bases between. The full variable domain, in which reference TRBV28 and TRBJ2-3 provide the parts outside the CDR3, is DVKVTQSSRYLVKRTGEKVFLECVQDMDHENMFWYRQDPGLGLRLIYFSYDVKMKEKGDIPEGYSVSREKKERFSLILESASTNQTSMYLCASSFDPQGLLGTDTQYFGPGTRLTVL.

CDR3 loop: CASSGNNSGGRGEQFF. For the CDR3, the DNA is TGTGCCAGCAGCGGCAACAATAGCGGGGGTAGGGGTGAGCAGTTCTTC. The chain uses TRBV5-4 and TRBJ2-1; 9 bases map to TRBD2. CDR1 is SGHNT, CDR2 YYREEE, per germline (reference sequence). V shed 4 bases and J 9 bases; nucleotides not matched to a gene: 14. This CDR3 spans 16 amino acids. The full variable domain, with the rest looked up from reference TRBV5-4 and TRBJ2-1, is ETGVTQSPTHLIKTRGQQVTLRCSSQSGHNTVSWYQQALGQGPQFIFQYYREEENGRGNFPPRFSGLQFPNYSSELNVNALELDDSALYLCASSGNNSGGRGEQFFGPGTRLTVL.

CDR3 nucleotides: TGTGCCAGCAGACCGGACTTGAACTCCTACGAGCAGTACTTC. Translation: CASRPDLNSYEQYF. The genes are TRBV5-5 and TRBJ2-7, with D perhaps TRBD2 (5 bases). With 5 bases removed from V and 0 bases from J, the gap between germline ends came to 12 bases. CDR3 length: 14 residues. Germline CDR1 SGHKS, CDR2 YYEKEE (reference sequence).

The V call is TRBV19, the J call TRBJ2-2; D possibly corresponds to TRBD2 (6 bases). The germline V gene encodes CDR1 LNHDA and CDR2 SQIVND (reference sequence). The CDR3 is 15 amino acids. Trimming stripped 5 bases from V and 2 bases from J, with 12 bases between. CDR3 sequence: CASSVGTPNTGELFF. CDR3 nucleotide sequence: TGTGCCAGTAGTGTCGGGACTCCAAACACCGGGGAGCTGTTTTTT.

The chain couples TRBV5-6 to TRBJ2-3; the D gene is possibly TRBD1 (6 bases). CDR1 is SGHDT, CDR2 YYEEEE, per germline. This CDR3 is 15 amino acids long. V was clipped by 3 bases and J by 0 bases, with 11 bases between them. The CDR3: CASSSLQGSTDTQYF. The CDR3 region has the DNA TGTGCCAGCAGCTCTTTGCAGGGGAGCACAGATACGCAGTATTTT.

This clone was counted once. CDR3 DNA sequence: TGTGCCAGCAGTTTAGAAGGGTCGCGAAGCGAGCAGTACTTC. Its translation: CASSLEGSRSEQYF. The chain combines TRBV27 with TRBJ2-7; no clear D. Germline CDR1 is MNHEY and CDR2 is SMNVEV (reference sequence). The germline V and J ends were trimmed by 2 bases and 6 bases, with 14 bases remaining between them. This CDR3 is built from 14 residues.

V and J are TRBV11-2 and TRBJ1-1; D gene ambiguous. The CDR3 runs 12 residues. V was shortened by 3 bases and J by 9 bases, with 11 bases between the two germline ends. Germline CDR1 is SGHAT and CDR2 is FQNNGV. This CDR3 reads CASSFDKLKAFF. Here the CDR3 DNA reads TGTGCCAGCAGCTTTGACAAGCTGAAAGCTTTCTTT.

V usage is TRBV19 and J usage is TRBJ1-5; 7 nucleotides line up with TRBD1. Unmatched junction bases numbered 5, after V lost 10 bases and J lost 5 bases. Germline V CDR1 and CDR2: LNHDA, SQIVND (reference sequence). The CDR3 contains 12 residues. CDR3: CAIRQGDQPQHF. The CDR3 region has the DNA TGTGCCATTAGACAGGGAGATCAGCCCCAGCATTTT. The variable domain in full, completed from reference TRBV19 and TRBJ1-5, reads DGGITQSPKYLFRKEGQNVTLSCEQNLNHDAMYWYRQDPGQGLRLIYYSQIVNDFQKGDIAEGYSVSREKKESFPLTVTSAQKNPTAFYLCAIRQGDQPQHFGDGTRLSIL.

The chain combines TRBV25-1 with TRBJ1-1; TRBD1 matches at 9 bases. Germline V lookup: CDR1 MGHDK, CDR2 SYGVNS. The CDR3 runs to 17 residues. V lost 9 bases, J lost 4 bases, and 18 bases stayed unmatched. CDR3 protein: CASATSRDRDSSTEAFF. The CDR3 nucleotides are TGTGCCAGTGCTACCAGCCGGGACAGGGATTCTTCCACTGAAGCTTTCTTT.